This TCR beta chain originates from a study of blood T cell repertoires in COVID-19. About the study: Samples taken during acute and convalescent COVID-19 were collected in the United States, Italy and Spain. PBMCs, B-cell-depleted T cells, or T cells were the source of the cDNA or gDNA that made up the material.

Authors' analysis steps: Estimates of nucleated cell counts were drawn from the amplification of reference gene primers. TCRdb's table, derived via immunoSEQ multiplex PCR, lists solely in-frame clones and lacks some. The DNA gave D and trimming, while V, J and clone size come from that table. The table records some 260,000 clones, around 82% of them present only once. The CDR3 runs to 15 residues. V lost 2 bases and J 4 bases, leaving 14 bases between the germline ends. The germline V gene has CDR1 KGHSH and CDR2 LQKENI. The TCR sequence derives from an elderly woman with active or convalescent COVID-19. Input material: peripheral blood. V gene TRBV18 combines with J gene TRBJ1-2; D may be TRBD1 (6 bases). In nucleotides, the CDR3 is TGTGCCAGCTCACCAGGAGGCGGGGGCGGCTATGGCTACACCTTC. Its translation: CASSPGGGGGYGYTF.